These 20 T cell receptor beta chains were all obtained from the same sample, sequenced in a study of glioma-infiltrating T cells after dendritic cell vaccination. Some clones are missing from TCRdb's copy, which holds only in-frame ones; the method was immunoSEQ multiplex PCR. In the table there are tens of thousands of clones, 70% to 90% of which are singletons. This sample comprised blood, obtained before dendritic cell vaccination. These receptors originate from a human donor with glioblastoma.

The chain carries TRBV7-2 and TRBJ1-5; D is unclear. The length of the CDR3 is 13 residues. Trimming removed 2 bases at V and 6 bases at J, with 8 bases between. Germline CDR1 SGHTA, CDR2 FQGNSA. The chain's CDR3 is CASSLNSGQPQHF. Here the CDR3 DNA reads TGTGCCAGCAGCTTAAATTCGGGTCAGCCCCAGCATTTT.

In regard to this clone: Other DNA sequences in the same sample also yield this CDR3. The CDR3 loop is CASSIVGGTEAFF. The CDR3 DNA reads as TGTGCCAGTAGTATAGTGGGGGGCACTGAAGCTTTCTTT. The V and J genes are TRBV19 and TRBJ1-1; weak D call: TRBD1 (5 bases). V was clipped by 1 base and J by 4 bases, with 7 bases between them. CDR3 size: 13 residues. Germline CDR1 LNHDA, CDR2 SQIVND (reference sequence).

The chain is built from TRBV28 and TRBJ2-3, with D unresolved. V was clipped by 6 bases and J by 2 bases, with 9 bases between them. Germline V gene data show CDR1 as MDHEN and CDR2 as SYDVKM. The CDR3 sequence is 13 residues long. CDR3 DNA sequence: TGTGCCAGCAGCCTCAAACTCACAGATACGCAGTATTTT. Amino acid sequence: CASSLKLTDTQYF.

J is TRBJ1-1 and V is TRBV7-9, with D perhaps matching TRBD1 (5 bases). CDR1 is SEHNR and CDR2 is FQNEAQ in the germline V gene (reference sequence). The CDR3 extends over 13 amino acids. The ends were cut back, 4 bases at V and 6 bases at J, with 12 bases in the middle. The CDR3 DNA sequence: TGTGCCAGCAGCTCGTCCGGAGGGGCTGAAGCTTTCTTT. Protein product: CASSSSGGAEAFF.

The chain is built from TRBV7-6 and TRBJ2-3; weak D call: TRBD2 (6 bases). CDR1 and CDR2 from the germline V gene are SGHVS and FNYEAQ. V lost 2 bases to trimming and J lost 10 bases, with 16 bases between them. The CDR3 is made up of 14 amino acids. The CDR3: CASSLMSGPLSQYF. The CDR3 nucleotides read TGTGCCAGCAGCTTAATGAGCGGGCCCTTGTCGCAGTATTTT.

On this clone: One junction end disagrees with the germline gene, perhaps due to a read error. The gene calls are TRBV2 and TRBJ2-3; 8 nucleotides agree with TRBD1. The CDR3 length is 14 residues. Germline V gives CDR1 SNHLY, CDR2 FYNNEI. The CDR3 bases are TGTGCCAGCAGTGTGAGTCAGGGGGCAAATACGCGGTATTTT. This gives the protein CASSVSQGANTRYF.

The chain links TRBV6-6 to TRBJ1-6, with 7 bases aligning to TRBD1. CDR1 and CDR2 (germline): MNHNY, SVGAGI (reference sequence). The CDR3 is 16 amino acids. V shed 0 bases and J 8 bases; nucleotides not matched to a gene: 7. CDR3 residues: CASSYSSRGTDSPLHF. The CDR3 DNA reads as TGTGCCAGCAGTTACTCGTCCAGGGGGACAGATTCACCCCTCCACTTT.

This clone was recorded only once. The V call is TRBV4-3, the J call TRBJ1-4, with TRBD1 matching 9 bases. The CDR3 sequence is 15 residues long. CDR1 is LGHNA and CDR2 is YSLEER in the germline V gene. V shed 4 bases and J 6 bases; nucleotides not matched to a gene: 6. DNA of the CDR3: TGCGCCAGCAGCCTCGGGACAGGGAAGTATGAAAAACTGTTTTTT. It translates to CASSLGTGKYEKLFF.

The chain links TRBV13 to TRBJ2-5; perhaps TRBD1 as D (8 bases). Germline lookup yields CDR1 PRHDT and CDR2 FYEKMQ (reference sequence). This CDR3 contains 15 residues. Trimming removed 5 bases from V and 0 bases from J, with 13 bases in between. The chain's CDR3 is CASSLQGGYQETQYF. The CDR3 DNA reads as TGTGCCAGCAGCCTACAGGGGGGGTACCAAGAGACCCAGTACTTC.

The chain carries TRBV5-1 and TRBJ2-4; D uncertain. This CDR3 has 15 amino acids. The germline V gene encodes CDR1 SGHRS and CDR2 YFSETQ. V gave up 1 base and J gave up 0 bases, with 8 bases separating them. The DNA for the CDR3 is TGCGCCAGCAGCTTGATAACACCAGCCAAAAACATTCAGTACTTC. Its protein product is CASSLITPAKNIQYF.

Written as DNA, the CDR3 is TGTGCCAGCAGCACTTGGGGGGGGAACACTGAAGCTTTCTTT. As protein: CASSTWGGNTEAFF. The chain is built from TRBV7-9 and TRBJ1-1; tentatively, D is TRBD1 (5 bases). The CDR3 is 14 amino acids. Germline V CDR1 and CDR2: SEHNR, FQNEAQ (reference sequence). The V gene lost 5 bases and the J gene lost 1 base, with 11 bases spanning the gap.

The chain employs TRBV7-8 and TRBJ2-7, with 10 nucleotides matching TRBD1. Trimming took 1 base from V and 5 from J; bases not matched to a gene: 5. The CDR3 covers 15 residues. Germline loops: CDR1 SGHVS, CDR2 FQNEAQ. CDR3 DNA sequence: TGTGCCAGCAGCTTAGGCGGGACAGGGGTCCACGAGCAGTACTTC. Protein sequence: CASSLGGTGVHEQYF.

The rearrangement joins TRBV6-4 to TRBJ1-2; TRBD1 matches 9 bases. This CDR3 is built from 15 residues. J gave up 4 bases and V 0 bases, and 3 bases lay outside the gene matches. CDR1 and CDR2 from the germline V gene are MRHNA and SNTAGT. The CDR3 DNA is TGTGCCAGCAGTGACTCGAGGACAGGGGTCTATGGCTACACCTTC. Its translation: CASSDSRTGVYGYTF.

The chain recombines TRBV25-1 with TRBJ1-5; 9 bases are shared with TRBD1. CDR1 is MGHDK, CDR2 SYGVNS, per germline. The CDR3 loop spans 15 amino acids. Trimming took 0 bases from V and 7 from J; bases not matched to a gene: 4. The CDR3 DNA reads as TGTGCCAGCAGTGAATACACAGGGGGCTGGCAGCCCCAGCATTTT. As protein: CASSEYTGGWQPQHF.

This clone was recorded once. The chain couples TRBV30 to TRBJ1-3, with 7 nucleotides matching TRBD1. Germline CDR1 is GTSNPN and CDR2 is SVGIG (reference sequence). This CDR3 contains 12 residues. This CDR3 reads CATDRDGNTIYF. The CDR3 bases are TGTGCGACAGACAGGGACGGAAACACCATATATTTT.

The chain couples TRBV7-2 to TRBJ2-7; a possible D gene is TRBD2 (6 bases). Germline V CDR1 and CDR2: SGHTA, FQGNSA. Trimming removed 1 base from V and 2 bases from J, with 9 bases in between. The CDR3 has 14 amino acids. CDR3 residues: CASSLEDYTYEQYF. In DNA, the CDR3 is TGTGCCAGCAGCTTAGAGGACTATACCTACGAGCAGTACTTC.

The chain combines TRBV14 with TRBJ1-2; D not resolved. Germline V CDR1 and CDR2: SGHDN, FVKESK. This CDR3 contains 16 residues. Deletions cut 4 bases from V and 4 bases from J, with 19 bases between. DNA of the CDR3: TGTGCCAGCAGCCGTAGACCAGGTAGATTTTTCTATGGCTACACCTTC. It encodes CASSRRPGRFFYGYTF.

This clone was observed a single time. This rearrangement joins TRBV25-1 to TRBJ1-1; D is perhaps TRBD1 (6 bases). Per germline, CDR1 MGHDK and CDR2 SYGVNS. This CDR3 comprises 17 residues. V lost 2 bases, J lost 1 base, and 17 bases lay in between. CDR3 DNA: TGTGCCAGCAGTGAAAACCCCGGGTGGGGGCAGAACACTGAAGCTTTCTTT. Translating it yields CASSENPGWGQNTEAFF. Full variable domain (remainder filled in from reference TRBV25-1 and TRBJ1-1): EADIYQTPRYLVIGTGKKITLECSQTMGHDKMYWYQQDPGMELHLIHYSYGVNSTEKGDLSSESTVSRIRTEHFPLTLESARPSHTSQYLCASSENPGWGQNTEAFFGQGTRLTVV.

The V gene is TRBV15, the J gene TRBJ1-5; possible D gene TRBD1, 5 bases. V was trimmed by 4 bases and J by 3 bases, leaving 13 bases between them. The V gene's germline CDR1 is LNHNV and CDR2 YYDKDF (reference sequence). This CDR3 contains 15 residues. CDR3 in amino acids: CATSITRATNQPQHF. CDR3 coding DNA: TGTGCCACCAGCATCACCAGGGCCACCAATCAGCCCCAGCATTTT.

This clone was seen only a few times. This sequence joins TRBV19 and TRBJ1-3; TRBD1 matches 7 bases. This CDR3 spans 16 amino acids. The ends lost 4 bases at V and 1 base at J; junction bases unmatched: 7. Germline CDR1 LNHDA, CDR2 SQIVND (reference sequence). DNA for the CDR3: TGTGCCAGTAGTAGAGACAGGGAAGGATCTGGAAACACCATATATTTT. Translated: CASSRDREGSGNTIYF.